The T cell receptor (beta chain) described here comes from a study of blood T cells in healthy people across ages. Alongside a J-beta primer mix, a sample-barcoded 5' primer served in a second PCR lasting 7 to 11 cycles. TCRdb ran MiXCR on the 5' RACE reads and lists one entry per CDR3 protein. Among some 560,000 distinct CDR3 sequences, about 26% were seen once, and the ten largest hold 3% to 4%. Germline V CDR1 and CDR2: MDHEN, SYDVKM. The CDR3 extends over 16 amino acids. With V trimmed by 2 bases and J by 6 bases, 8 bases remained unmatched. This same sample was also part of a study on T cells of mothers and their children.

The receptor was derived from a boy younger than 10 in good health. V is TRBV28 and J is TRBJ1-4, with 8 bases aligning to TRBD1. The sample comprised blood. Here the CDR3 reads CASSLRPGQVDEKLFF. The CDR3 DNA sequence: TGTGCCAGCAGTTTAAGGCCGGGACAGGTGGATGAAAAACTGTTTTTT.